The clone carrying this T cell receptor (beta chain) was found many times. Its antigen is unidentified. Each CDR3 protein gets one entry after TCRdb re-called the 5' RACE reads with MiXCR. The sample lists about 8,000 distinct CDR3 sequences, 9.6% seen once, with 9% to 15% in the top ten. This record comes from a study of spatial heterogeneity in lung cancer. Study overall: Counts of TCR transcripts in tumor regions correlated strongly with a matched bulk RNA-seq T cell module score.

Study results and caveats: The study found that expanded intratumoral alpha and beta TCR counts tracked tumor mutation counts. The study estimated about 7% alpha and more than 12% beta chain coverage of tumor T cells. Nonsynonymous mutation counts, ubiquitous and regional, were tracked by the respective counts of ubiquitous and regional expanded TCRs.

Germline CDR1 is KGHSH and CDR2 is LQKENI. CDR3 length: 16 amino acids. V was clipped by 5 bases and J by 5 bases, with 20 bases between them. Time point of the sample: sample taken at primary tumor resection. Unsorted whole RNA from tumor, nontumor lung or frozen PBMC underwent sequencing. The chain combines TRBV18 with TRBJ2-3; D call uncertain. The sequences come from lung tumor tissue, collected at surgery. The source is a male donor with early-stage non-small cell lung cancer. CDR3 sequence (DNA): TGTGCCAGCTCAAAAGGCATCCTTCGTACGGGAGATACGCAGTATTTT. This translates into CASSKGILRTGDTQYF. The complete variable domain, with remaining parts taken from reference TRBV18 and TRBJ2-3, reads NAGVMQNPRHLVRRRGQEARLRCSPMKGHSHVYWYRQLPEEGLKFMVYLQKENIIDESGMPKERFSAEFPKEGPSILRIQQVVRGDSAAYFCASSKGILRTGDTQYFGPGTRLTVL.